The 24 T cell receptor beta chains in this list originate from one sample, sequenced in a study of T-cell memory formation after mild COVID-19 (dated by TCRdb to the early 2020s). The protocol used for the library was 5' RACE. The data were produced on an Illumina NovaSeq 6000. TCRdb itself trimmed the public reads at Q25 with fastp, ran MiXCR and retained productive beta chains. For every CDR3 protein sequence, its rows merge into one entry that carries the most common genes and DNA. This sample is represented by under 300,000 distinct CDR3 sequences; 15% to 20% of them were singletons. In total, the top ten clones hold roughly 22% of the sample. Sample: PBMCs or a T cell subset sorted from them (not recorded which). These receptors came from a man aged 18 to 30 who had mild COVID-19 (a few samples of this study predate the infection). The sample titles of this study are shuffled in the database, so cell type and time point are left out; the donor was told from shared clones.

This clonotype was counted a few times. V usage is TRBV6-4 and J usage is TRBJ2-5, with 7 positions matching TRBD1. Per germline, CDR1 MRHNA and CDR2 SNTAGT. The CDR3 is 15 residues long. V lost 2 bases, J lost 5 bases, and 8 bases stayed unmatched. The CDR3 bases are TGTGCCAGCAGTGACAGTGGGACAGTCGGGGAGACCCAGTACTTC. This codes for CASSDSGTVGETQYF.

V gene TRBV5-6 combines with J gene TRBJ1-1; D is unresolved. The CDR3 contains 13 residues. V shed 0 bases and J shed 6 bases, with 9 bases lying between them. In germline, CDR1 is SGHDT, CDR2 YYEEEE. This CDR3 is CASSLAYWAEAFF. The CDR3 nucleotides are TGTGCCAGCAGCTTGGCCTACTGGGCTGAAGCTTTCTTT. The whole variable domain, filled in from reference TRBV5-6 and TRBJ1-1, reads DAGVTQSPTHLIKTRGQQVTLRCSPKSGHDTVSWYQQALGQGPQFIFQYYEEEERQRGNFPDRFSGHQFPNYSSELNVNALLLGDSALYLCASSLAYWAEAFFGQGTRLTVV.

V and J are TRBV5-1 and TRBJ1-6; D unclear. The germline V gene has CDR1 SGHRS and CDR2 YFSETQ. The CDR3 spans 17 residues. V was cut by 0 bases and J by 0 bases, with 10 bases left in between. The DNA for the CDR3 is TGCGCCAGCAGCTTGGACTCGCCAAGCTCCTATAATTCACCCCTCCACTTT. It specifies CASSLDSPSSYNSPLHF.

Ten or more counts support this clonotype. The rearrangement joins TRBV12-3 or TRBV12-4 to TRBJ1-6; D not resolved. The CDR3 covers 12 residues. Trimming cost V 4 bases and J 4 bases, with 2 bases left between them. The CDR3 is CASSWYNSPLHF. The CDR3 region has the DNA TGTGCCAGCAGTTGGTATAATTCACCCCTCCACTTT.

For this clonotype: A much larger clone sits a single nucleotide away, making a read error possible. The V call is TRBV12-3 or TRBV12-4, the J call TRBJ1-1; D remains ambiguous. The CDR3 extends over 13 amino acids. The CDR3 DNA reads as TGTGGCAGCAGTTTTTCCAGAAGGACTGAAGCTTTCTTT. This gives the protein CGSSFSRRTEAFF.

This clonotype was observed at least ten times. The genes are TRBV4-1 and TRBJ2-3, with 12 bases lining up with TRBD2. The CDR3 consists of 17 residues. In germline, CDR1 is MGHRA, CDR2 YSYEKL. V dropped 0 bases and J dropped 3; count of bases not matched to a gene: 4. The CDR3 DNA is TGCGCCAGCAGCCAAGACCACACTAGCGGGGGGACAGATACGCAGTATTTT. It yields the protein CASSQDHTSGGTDTQYF.

This clonotype was counted at least ten times. V is TRBV5-4 and J is TRBJ2-1; D gene ambiguous. CDR1 is SGHNT and CDR2 is YYREEE in the germline V gene (reference sequence). This CDR3 contains 11 residues. The V gene lost 1 base and the J gene lost 8 bases, with 4 bases spanning the gap. CDR3: CASSLTDEQFF. CDR3 bases: TGTGCCAGCAGCTTGACGGATGAGCAGTTCTTC.

The CDR3 spells CSARDSFRTYEQYF. The CDR3 nucleotides are TGCAGTGCTAGAGACAGTTTCCGAACCTACGAGCAGTACTTC. The chain recombines TRBV20-1 with TRBJ2-7; D call uncertain. This CDR3 has 14 amino acids. Trimming took 0 bases from V and 2 from J, leaving 11 bases between them. Germline V gene data show CDR1 as DFQATT and CDR2 as SNEGSKA (reference sequence).

The chain is built from TRBV27 and TRBJ1-5; a weak D match, TRBD1 (6 bases). Germline V CDR1 and CDR2: MNHEY, SMNVEV (reference sequence). V lost 8 bases, J lost 2 bases, and 10 bases lay in between. The CDR3 length is 13 residues. The chain's CDR3 is CASRGGRNQPQHF. The CDR3 DNA sequence: TGTGCCAGCCGAGGGGGACGCAATCAGCCCCAGCATTTT.

The CDR3 nucleotides read TGTGCCAGCAGCACGCGGGCCCCCCCCGGGGAGCTGTTTTTT. It codes for CASSTRAPPGELFF. This chain uses TRBV9 with TRBJ2-2; weak D call: TRBD2 (5 bases). CDR3 size: 14 residues. V was shortened by 4 bases and J by 6 bases, with 13 bases between the two germline ends. CDR1 is SGDLS, CDR2 YYNGEE, per germline. The complete variable domain, with remaining parts taken from reference TRBV9 and TRBJ2-2, reads DSGVTQTPKHLITATGQRVTLRCSPRSGDLSVYWYQQSLDQGLQFLIQYYNGEERAKGNILERFSAQQFPDLHSELNLSSLELGDSALYFCASSTRAPPGELFFGEGSRLTVL.

The V call is TRBV4-3, the J call TRBJ2-7, with D perhaps matching TRBD1 (6 bases). Looked up from germline, CDR1 is LGHNA and CDR2 is YSLEER. The ends were cut back, 0 bases at V and 5 bases at J, with 14 bases in the middle. The CDR3 extends over 15 amino acids. The CDR3, as DNA: TGCGCCAGCAGCCAAGAGAGAAGGGGGTTCGACGAGCAGTACTTC. Translated, it gives CASSQERRGFDEQYF.

This clonotype was recorded a few times. The chain combines TRBV20-1 with TRBJ2-2, with D tentatively TRBD2 (5 bases). The V end was cut by 3 bases, the J end by 5 bases, with 7 bases between. Germline lookup yields CDR1 DFQATT and CDR2 SNEGSKA (reference sequence). CDR3 length: 12 amino acids. CDR3 protein: CSASPGTGELFF. CDR3 DNA: TGCAGTGCTAGCCCGGGAACCGGGGAGCTGTTTTTT.

The table lists this clonotype with a few counts. This rearrangement joins TRBV6-5 to TRBJ2-7; TRBD1 matches at 7 bases. V lost 2 bases to trimming and J lost 1 base; unmatched junction nucleotides: 5. CDR3 size: 15 residues. In germline, CDR1 is MNHEY, CDR2 SVGAGI. CDR3 coding DNA: TGTGCCAGCAGTTACGTGGGGACAGAATCCTACGAGCAGTACTTC. Its protein product is CASSYVGTESYEQYF.

This clonotype has a handful of counts. This chain joins TRBV12-3 or TRBV12-4 and TRBJ1-1; TRBD1 matches at 7 bases. V shed 5 bases and J 3 bases; nucleotides not matched to a gene: 9. The CDR3 length is 15 residues. The CDR3 DNA is TGTGCCAGCAGTGACAGGGTCTCGGGTGACACTGAAGCTTTCTTT. It codes for CASSDRVSGDTEAFF.

This clonotype was found a few times. The junction shows a germline mismatch at one end, possibly a read error. This chain links TRBV7-7 with TRBJ2-2; 8 positions agree with TRBD1. CDR1 and CDR2 (germline): SSHAT, FNYEAQ (reference sequence). CDR3 length equals 15 residues. Here the CDR3 reads CASSADRGGSGELFF. The CDR3, as DNA: TGTGCTAGCAGCGCCGACAGGGGCGGGTCCGGGGAGCTGTTTTTT.

The V call is TRBV15, the J call TRBJ2-2; no clear D gene. The germline gives CDR1 LNHNV, CDR2 YYDKDF (reference sequence). Between the trimmed V and J ends, which lost 4 bases and 6 bases, there was a span of 15 bases. CDR3 length equals 15 residues. Here the CDR3 reads CATSKTGEISGELFF. The CDR3, as DNA: TGTGCCACCAGCAAGACTGGCGAAATCTCCGGGGAGCTGTTTTTT.

This clonotype has more than one count but fewer than ten. The V gene is TRBV3-1, the J gene TRBJ2-1; 9 nucleotides line up with TRBD1. The CDR3 totals 15 residues. Unmatched junction bases numbered 11, after V lost 4 bases and J lost 10 bases. CDR1 is LGHDT, CDR2 YNNKEL, per germline (reference sequence). The CDR3 loop reads CASSPTGGLFYEQFF. In DNA, the CDR3 is TGTGCCAGCAGCCCGACAGGGGGGTTATTTTACGAGCAGTTCTTC.

This clonotype was seen a few times. This sequence joins TRBV3-1 and TRBJ1-1; no clear D gene. The CDR3 is 12 amino acids. V was cut by 3 bases and J by 4 bases, with 6 bases left in between. The V gene's germline CDR1 is LGHDT and CDR2 YNNKEL (reference sequence). The chain's CDR3 is CASSQFSTEAFF. The CDR3 DNA follows: TGTGCCAGCAGCCAGTTCAGCACTGAAGCTTTCTTT.

The sample holds many counts of this clonotype. The chain has TRBV7-3 and TRBJ2-1; 12 bases match TRBD1. V shed 5 bases, J shed 7 bases, and the junction held 3 bases outside the gene matches. The length of the CDR3 is 14 residues. CDR1 is SGHTA, CDR2 FQGTGA, per germline. The CDR3 reads CASSRDRGRNEQFF. Here the CDR3 DNA reads TGTGCCAGCAGCCGGGACAGGGGGCGTAATGAGCAGTTCTTC.

This clonotype was seen only a few times. J is TRBJ1-6 and V is TRBV5-5; no definite D call. Germline V gene data show CDR1 as SGHKS and CDR2 as YYEKEE (reference sequence). The CDR3 consists of 16 residues. The V end lost 1 base, the J end lost 4 bases, and 12 bases lay between the germline ends. DNA of the CDR3: TGTGCCAGCAGCTTGCTGTCGGGCGGTTATAATTCACCCCTCCACTTT. Protein product: CASSLLSGGYNSPLHF.

The rearrangement links TRBV28 to TRBJ2-7; 7 bases agree with TRBD1. Germline V lookup: CDR1 MDHEN, CDR2 SYDVKM. Trimming cost V 6 bases and J 5 bases; bases outside gene matches: 4. The CDR3 covers 12 residues. The CDR3 reads CASRNTGDEQYV. The CDR3 DNA sequence: TGTGCCAGCAGGAATACAGGGGACGAGCAGTACGTC.

V is TRBV15 and J is TRBJ2-7; TRBD2 might be the D (5 bases). The germline V gene encodes CDR1 LNHNV and CDR2 YYDKDF (reference sequence). Trimming left V 6 bases short and J 3 bases short, with 21 bases between. The CDR3 spans 16 residues. Here the CDR3 reads CATRPEGRRAIYEQYF. DNA of the CDR3: TGTGCCACCAGACCCGAGGGCAGGCGGGCCATCTACGAGCAGTACTTC.

V usage is TRBV9 and J usage is TRBJ2-5, with 9 bases lining up with TRBD1. Germline V gives CDR1 SGDLS, CDR2 YYNGEE. V lost 0 bases, J lost 3 bases, and 6 bases stayed unmatched. The CDR3 runs 16 residues. The CDR3 nucleotides are TGTGCCAGCAGCGTAGCATATGGACAGGGGAAAGAGACCCAGTACTTC. Protein product: CASSVAYGQGKETQYF.

This rearrangement joins TRBV20-1 to TRBJ1-1; D unresolved. Germline CDR1 and CDR2: DFQATT and SNEGSKA (reference sequence). V was shortened by 3 bases and J by 1 base, with 12 bases between the two germline ends. The CDR3 is made up of 14 amino acids. Written as DNA, the CDR3 is TGCAGTGCTAGTGCCGGGGTGACGAACACTGAAGCTTTCTTT. Residues: CSASAGVTNTEAFF.